One sample yielded the 20 T cell receptor beta chains listed below, sequenced in a study of cytomegalovirus exposure and HLA in healthy donors. PCR amplification relied on 60 Vbeta primers (plus 13 Jbeta primers). The repertoire was sequenced with immunoSEQ multiplex PCR; TCRdb's copy has only in-frame clones and lacks some. This table holds around 110,000 clones, more than 65% found once. Material: PBMCs. The receptors were sampled from a man younger than 45 in good health and CMV-seronegative.

There are a few counts of this clone. The DNA for the CDR3 is TGTGCCAGCAGCATTGGCCTAGGACAGCCCCAGCATTTT. This sequence encodes CASSIGLGQPQHF. J is TRBJ1-5 and V is TRBV11-2; D not resolved. V shed 5 bases and J shed 7 bases, with 12 bases lying between them. The CDR3 spans 13 residues. Germline CDR1 reads SGHAT; CDR2 reads FQNNGV.

In the case of this clone: Other DNA sequences in the same sample also yield this CDR3. The V gene is TRBV29-1, the J gene TRBJ2-2, with TRBD1 matching 11 bases. The V gene's germline CDR1 is SQVTM and CDR2 ANQGSEA. The CDR3 is 14 residues long. V shed 6 bases and J 5 bases; nucleotides not matched to a gene: 5. The CDR3 is CSVPGQGVTGELFF. CDR3 sequence (DNA): TGCAGCGTACCGGGACAGGGGGTTACCGGGGAGCTGTTTTTT.

This clone was recorded a few times. J is TRBJ2-3 and V is TRBV2, with TRBD2 matching over 7 bases. With 10 bases clipped from V and 2 bases from J, the junction kept 9 bases outside the gene matches. Germline CDR1 SNHLY, CDR2 FYNNEI. The CDR3 length is 14 residues. The CDR3 DNA is TGTGCCACTCTAGCGGTATTGAACACAGATACGCAGTATTTT. Its protein product is CATLAVLNTDTQYF.

V usage is TRBV13 and J usage is TRBJ2-3; TRBD1 agrees at 7 bases. CDR1 and CDR2 from the germline V gene are PRHDT and FYEKMQ (reference sequence). V lost 5 bases and J lost 0; bases outside the gene matches: 8. CDR3 length: 16 amino acids. The CDR3 loop is CASSPTGTESTDTQYF. CDR3 DNA sequence: TGTGCCAGCAGCCCTACCGGGACAGAGAGCACAGATACGCAGTATTTT.

This chain uses TRBV10-3 with TRBJ1-4; maybe TRBD1 (6 bases). The germline CDR1 and CDR2 sequences are ENHRY and SYGVKD. The CDR3 has 15 residues. The V end lost 3 bases, the J end lost 3 bases, and 11 bases lay between the germline ends. CDR3 in DNA: TGTGCCATCAGTGAACGGGCAGGGGCTAATGAAAAACTGTTTTTT. Its protein product is CAISERAGANEKLFF.

V is TRBV6-5 and J is TRBJ2-7; 8 positions match TRBD2. This CDR3 has 14 amino acids. Germline V gene sequence: CDR1 MNHEY, CDR2 SVGAGI. V lost 2 bases, J lost 2 bases, and 2 bases stayed unmatched. CDR3 nucleotide sequence: TGTGCCAGCAGTTACGTCGGGGGGGCCTACGAGCAGTACTTC. This encodes CASSYVGGAYEQYF.

This chain links TRBV6-5 with TRBJ1-6; D remains unclear. V shed 5 bases and J shed 9 bases, with 14 bases lying between them. CDR1 and CDR2 (germline): MNHEY, SVGAGI. The CDR3 consists of 14 residues. CDR3 protein: CASSTQASSSPLHF. The CDR3 DNA reads as TGTGCCAGCAGTACCCAGGCGTCTTCTTCACCCCTCCACTTT.

The rearrangement uses TRBV7-6 and TRBJ1-5; perhaps TRBD1 as D (6 bases). CDR3 length: 13 amino acids. Germline V gives CDR1 SGHVS, CDR2 FNYEAQ. V was trimmed by 4 bases and J by 9 bases, leaving 13 bases between them. The CDR3 protein is CASSSINRAPQHF. As DNA, the CDR3 is TGTGCCAGCAGCTCCATAAACAGGGCGCCCCAGCATTTT.

The gene calls are TRBV6-5 and TRBJ1-1; TRBD1 might be the D (5 bases). Germline V gene lookup returns CDR1 MNHEY and CDR2 SVGAGI. The CDR3 is 15 amino acids. The germline V and J ends were trimmed by 0 bases and 1 base, with 9 bases remaining between them. CDR3 coding DNA: TGTGCCAGCAGTTACTCGACAGCATCGAACACTGAAGCTTTCTTT. Translation: CASSYSTASNTEAFF.

This chain links TRBV28 with TRBJ2-6, with D perhaps TRBD1 (6 bases). The CDR3 totals 17 residues. V was pared by 6 bases and J by 1 base, with 16 bases between. Germline values: CDR1 MDHEN, CDR2 SYDVKM. The CDR3 DNA sequence: TGTGCCAGCAGCCACTTGGTACAGGGTTCTGGGGCCAACGTCCTGACTTTC. Encoded protein: CASSHLVQGSGANVLTF.

The chain links TRBV7-9 to TRBJ1-2; D remains unclear. In germline, CDR1 is SEHNR, CDR2 FQNEAQ (reference sequence). CDR3 length: 13 amino acids. Deletions cut 1 base from V and 7 bases from J, with 10 bases between. CDR3 amino acids: CASSLVRRSGYTF. CDR3 coding DNA: TGTGCCAGCAGCTTAGTCAGAAGAAGTGGCTACACCTTC. Variable domain in full (rest from reference TRBV7-9 and TRBJ1-2): DTGVSQNPRHKITKRGQNVTFRCDPISEHNRLYWYRQTLGQGPEFLTYFQNEAQLEKSRLLSDRFSAERPKGSFSTLEIQRTEQGDSAMYLCASSLVRRSGYTFGSGTRLTVV.

This clone was seen a few times. The rearrangement joins TRBV7-9 to TRBJ2-6; 10 bases align to TRBD2. With V trimmed by 4 bases and J by 4 bases, 7 bases remained unmatched. CDR3 length: 17 amino acids. Per the germline V gene, CDR1 is SEHNR and CDR2 is FQNEAQ (reference sequence). CDR3 residues: CASSSSGRANGANVLTF. Here the CDR3 DNA reads TGTGCCAGCAGCTCCAGCGGGAGGGCCAACGGGGCCAACGTCCTGACTTTC.

This clone has a handful of counts. V is TRBV9 and J is TRBJ2-7, with TRBD1 matching over 7 bases. This CDR3 contains 14 residues. Germline V gene data show CDR1 as SGDLS and CDR2 as YYNGEE. After removal of 0 bases from V and 6 bases from J, the junction contained 6 bases not matched to a gene. CDR3 coding DNA: TGTGCCAGCAGCGTAGAGGGGGACAGAGGCGAGCAGTACTTC. Translating gives CASSVEGDRGEQYF.

The CDR3, as DNA: TGTGCCAGCAGTGAATCTTATCAGCCCCAGCATTTT. This gives the protein CASSESYQPQHF. The chain employs TRBV6-1 and TRBJ1-5, with D hard to call. Deletions cut 2 bases from V and 5 bases from J, with 4 bases between. The CDR3 spans 12 residues. Germline lookup yields CDR1 MNHNS and CDR2 SASEGT.

The rearrangement joins TRBV18 to TRBJ2-5; D possibly corresponds to TRBD1 (7 bases). The CDR3 has 16 residues. The V gene lost 0 bases and the J gene lost 1 base, with 12 bases spanning the gap. Germline-derived CDR1 and CDR2 are KGHSH and LQKENI. CDR3 DNA sequence: TGTGCCAGCTCACCACCCCAGGGGGGTAGCCAAGAGACCCAGTACTTC. Encoded protein: CASSPPQGGSQETQYF.

The genes are TRBV30 and TRBJ2-5, with 7 nucleotides matching TRBD1. Germline CDR1 reads GTSNPN; CDR2 reads SVGIG (reference sequence). V shed 4 bases, J shed 6 bases, and the junction held 5 bases outside the gene matches. The CDR3 runs 12 residues. In DNA, the CDR3 is TGTGCCTGGACAGGGGGTGAAAAGACCCAGTACTTC. It translates to CAWTGGEKTQYF.

This clone has only one observation. This chain links TRBV5-1 with TRBJ2-7, with 13 bases that match TRBD2. The V and J ends lost 4 bases and 4 bases, in that order; junction bases with no gene match: 5. CDR1 SGHRS and CDR2 YFSETQ come from the germline V gene. This CDR3 comprises 15 residues. CDR3 sequence (DNA): TGCGCCAGCAGCCCACGGACTAGCGGGAGTTACGAGCAGTACTTC. Translation gives CASSPRTSGSYEQYF.

This clone came up a few times. This chain uses TRBV4-2 with TRBJ2-3, with 9 bases matching TRBD2. Losses at the gene ends were 4 bases for V and 4 bases for J; bases not matched to a gene: 9. The CDR3 has 16 amino acids. Germline V gives CDR1 LGHNA, CDR2 YNFKEQ. The CDR3 sequence: CASSPRGAGGPDTQYF. The CDR3 region has the DNA TGTGCCAGCAGCCCAAGAGGCGCGGGGGGGCCAGATACGCAGTATTTT.

The chain is built from TRBV7-9 and TRBJ1-1, with 12 bases lining up with TRBD1. Looked up from germline, CDR1 is SEHNR and CDR2 is FQNEAQ (reference sequence). This CDR3 has 17 residues. J gave up 7 bases and V 4 bases, and 13 bases lay outside the gene matches. The CDR3 region is CASSSPQGTGGRSEAFF. DNA for the CDR3: TGTGCCAGCAGCTCCCCGCAGGGGACAGGGGGCCGAAGTGAAGCTTTCTTT.

V gene TRBV11-2 combines with J gene TRBJ1-2; D perhaps matches TRBD1 (5 bases). The CDR3 is 17 residues long. CDR1 SGHAT and CDR2 FQNNGV come from the germline V gene. Trimming removed 5 bases at V and 3 bases at J, with 22 bases between. The CDR3 DNA is TGTGCCAGCAGCCGGGGGAACGGAGGGCTACCTGACTATGGCTACACCTTC. This gives the protein CASSRGNGGLPDYGYTF. The entire variable domain, with the rest obtained from reference TRBV11-2 and TRBJ1-2, is as follows: EAGVAQSPRYKIIEKRQSVAFWCNPISGHATLYWYQQILGQGPKLLIQFQNNGVVDDSQLPKDRFSAERLKGVDSTLKIQPAKLEDSAVYLCASSRGNGGLPDYGYTFGSGTRLTVV.